This record covers a single TCR beta chain. This clone was seen a single time. No cognate antigen has been identified for it. No much larger clonotype is one base removed from it; base qualities were not supplied. The cohort comprised several hundred healthy bone marrow donors. Cohort members were all nominally healthy when sampled, although unrecorded immune exposures were likely present. The donor was CMV seronegative and belonged to the group of more than 300 seronegative cohort members. Every donor gave a peripheral blood sample, and the peripheral blood mononuclear cells from that sample were used for TCR beta sequencing. Genomic DNA extraction from the blood cell samples was performed with the Qiagen DNeasy Blood Extraction Kit. The library was generated by the immunoSEQ multiplex PCR assay. For the multiplex PCR, a mixture combining 60 forward primers for TCR Vbeta segments and 13 reverse primers for TCR Jbeta segments was used. Amplification of the CDR3 region of rearranged TCR beta genes was performed with a multiplex PCR assay on genomic DNA. Amplified TCR beta libraries were sequenced as 87-base-pair reads on the Illumina HiSeq System. Per the authors' processing: A later analysis tallied tens of millions of unique TCR beta chains across the 666 repertoires, and approximately 9.9 million of those chains were shared by two or more donors. To remove PCR and sequencing errors, raw reads were error-corrected and collapsed into unique sequences using a nearest-neighbor algorithm that merged closely related sequences. To assign V, D and J gene segments, CDR3 sequences were aligned to IMGT reference sequences. For a sequence to be retained, a match of at least six nucleotides was required to both a V gene segment and a J gene segment. A rearrangement was called productive if the CDR3 had no stop codons and remained in frame with V and J, and every other rearrangement was called non-productive. Following IMGT convention, CDR3 was defined as the stretch from the second conserved V-encoded cysteine up to the conserved J-encoded phenylalanine. The earlier analysis of 500 to 600 of the donors excluded sequences that lacked an unambiguous match to a single V gene segment. In an earlier analysis of 587 of the donors, V segments were called functional above 56.7% productive rearrangements and were called segregating when the between-donor standard deviation exceeded 5%. A statistical classification framework was developed to diagnose cytomegalovirus status using the catalog of TCR beta chain sequences. A later analysis assigned V and J genes by comparing TCR nucleotide sequences with IMGT/GENE-DB human TR gene sequences. A later analysis assigned CDR3 sequences and most-parsimonious VDJ recombination scenarios with the TCRdist pipeline. In a later analysis, each TCR beta chain was defined by its CDR3 amino acid sequence together with its V-gene family, and reads without a unique V-gene family were excluded. In a later analysis, 450 to 600 highly shared, low-generation-probability nucleotide sequences were removed to address suspected cross-contamination and a sequencing artifact. For each public chain, a later analysis derived a clonal expansion index from normalized ranks of inferred template counts within each repertoire. A later analysis computed generation probabilities with a VDJ recombination model fitted to out-of-frame rearrangements, and checked the results against IGoR. Hypergeometric tests were used in a later analysis to score TCR-TCR, TCR-HLA and TCR-CMV co-occurrence, with a repertoire-size bias correction applied to the TCR pairs. To estimate false discovery rates, a later analysis permuted the HLA or CMV assignments 20 times. A later analysis grouped co-occurring TCRs with DBSCAN, adding TCRdist sequence similarity when clustering within HLA-allele-positive subsets. For co-occurrence clustering, repertoires with fewer than 30,000 or more than 120,000 public chains were excluded, along with roughly 5 repertoires with anomalous nucleotide sharing. The immuneACCESS repertoire file appears here via TCRdb, limited to in-frame rearrangements. These files lack a portion of the clones; in checked studies, under half of the deficit traces to unresolved V genes, and the cause of the others is not known. V and J calls and clone size are those listed in that table; D and trimming were worked out from the DNA. The sample table shows about 160,000 clones, and about 80% are seen once. The biggest ten clones account for roughly 1.3% of the sample.

The data were obtained in a study of cytomegalovirus exposure and HLA in healthy donors (dated by TCRdb to about 2017). With regard to the full study: An earlier analysis of roughly 630 of the donors reported approximately 270 Gb of sequence data and 117 million unique TCR beta sequences from 150 million to 200 million T cells. An early release that covered about 640 HLA-typed donors contained 300 to 350 gigabases of sequencing data and approximately 85 million unique TCR sequences. The genetic ancestry cluster associated with self-reported Caucasian donors included 80% to 90% of the 398 genotyped donors. The study aimed to test whether signatures of past pathogen exposure could be identified by cataloging public T cell receptors. The T cell repertoires of 666 subjects were profiled by immunosequencing and related to cytomegalovirus serostatus. Along with the roughly 610-subject first cohort, a separate validation cohort of 120 different subjects was used. To predict cytomegalovirus infection status, the study brought together high-throughput TCR immunosequencing, statistical association of individual TCRs with disease status, and machine learning. In a later analysis, previously published TCR beta repertoires from about 670 donors were re-analyzed and high-resolution HLA genotyping was added so that TCR occurrence patterns could be studied. The later analysis used no new phenotypic data to find candidate immune exposures, relying instead on TCR beta sequences and their occurrence across donors. An earlier analysis of roughly 600 of the donors used high-throughput TCR beta sequencing to judge whether each TCR beta V gene segment behaved as functional or pseudogenic. Alongside the repertoire data, information on donor age, sex, ethnicity and CMV serostatus was compiled. A later genetic analysis used genome-wide SNP genotypes for about 60% of the roughly 670 donors, treating that subset as a discovery cohort. Every discovery cohort repertoire had been produced on one sequencing platform. HLA typing covered class I and class II loci at four-digit resolution. The number of typed donors differed by locus: roughly 620-640 for A, B, C, DRB1 and DQB1; some 540 for DQA1; some 590 for DPA1; and around 450 for DPB1. Roughly 5 DR-DQ haplotypes were handled as single units for association and clustering, since linkage in the cohort was strong. Among 350 to 400 genotyped donors of the cohort, an average of approximately 240,000 unique TCR beta nucleotide sequences were sequenced per donor, roughly 18% of them non-productive.

The CDR3 runs 14 amino acids, cysteine and phenylalanine included. CDR3 DNA is the only sequence kept; it has 42 bases, read in frame from the first base. V trim: 6 bases; J trim: 3 bases; unmatched bases: 4. CDR1 SNHLY and CDR2 FYNNEI are derived from the germline V gene. Study-level results and caveats: CMV serostatus was the only immune exposure information available for the cohort. Some IMGT-functional V segments, including TRBV6-2 and TRBV6-3, could not be distinguished by the 87-base-pair reads and were therefore excluded. Because HLA typing was missing for some donors at each locus, association tests included only the typed subset. The authors suggested that the approach could potentially be extended to other disease states and immunological phenotypes. In vitro tests confirmed that a few of the cytomegalovirus-associated TCR beta chains recognize cytomegalovirus antigens. A cluster of highly shared sequence variants was judged likely to be a technical artifact of the sequencing pipeline. Broadly in line with IMGT annotations, most TCR beta V segments showed up in productive rearrangements about 87% or about 30% of the time in an earlier analysis of approximately 600 of the donors. Compared with the approximately 700-donor mean, donors in an Asian-associated ancestry cluster had fewer N-insertions in productive TCRs, according to a later genetic analysis. A later genetic analysis associated a missense DCLRE1C variant with V-gene and J-gene trimming of TCR beta chains, and an independent cohort replicated the association. In a later analysis, TCR association rates were found to vary across HLA loci, with the most associated TCRs seen for DRB1 alleles and the fewest for HLA-C alleles. The classifier was reported to diagnose cytomegalovirus status with high specificity and sensitivity in both the original cohort and the validation cohort. A later analysis associated some 17,000 TCR beta sequences with specific HLA alleles at a false discovery rate of 0.05. A total of 150 or so TCR beta chains were listed by the study as associated with cytomegalovirus. Most TCR sequences were seen in very few donors, while some public TCRs were found in many individuals. In a later analysis, HLA-associated TCR beta chains were found to be more clonally expanded and to have lower generation probabilities than equally common non-associated chains. The presence/absence analyses assumed that sequencing depth was roughly uniform across donors, and that assumption may not be true. About 15 rarely observed V segments, including chromosome 9 orphons, were excluded from the earlier analysis of almost 600 of the donors because counts were too low. A further reported finding was that TCR beta sequences accurately predicted the HLA-A and HLA-B alleles for most subjects in the first cohort. In a later analysis, most CMV-associated TCR beta chains were found to appear HLA-restricted, with HLA associations seemingly driven largely by CMV exposure. Correlated functional status among segregating V segments might be attributable to linkage disequilibrium, but an unknown experimental factor could not be ruled out. In a later analysis, several top co-occurrence clusters were reported to appear linked to parvovirus B19, influenza, CMV and Epstein-Barr virus. When HLA alleles, especially DR and DQ, strongly co-occurred, attributing TCR associations to individual alleles was difficult. In this cohort, only TCR beta chains were sequenced, and detectable features were limited by the absence of alpha or paired-chain data.

The sequencing input was PBMCs. This chain is built from TRBV2 and TRBJ2-1, with 8 central nucleotides matching TRBD2. The TCR originated in a man aged 25-45 years in good health and CMV-seronegative. CDR3 region: CASRRAGGYNEQFF. The DNA sequence is TGTGCCAGCAGGAGGGCGGGGGGCTACAATGAGCAGTTCTTC.